The TCR beta chain under discussion was sequenced for a study of blood T cell repertoires in COVID-19. On the study more broadly: Spain, Italy and the United States supplied samples that represented acute and convalescent COVID-19. The analysed material was cDNA or gDNA that came from T cells, B-cell-depleted T cells, or PBMCs.

The J segment lost 7 bases and the V segment lost 7 bases, leaving 7 bases of the junction unmatched. The CDR3 covers 15 residues. Germline assignment: CDR1 MDHEN and CDR2 SYDVKM. Under the authors' procedure: Nucleated cell number was recorded as an estimate derived from reference gene primer amplification. Clones were read by immunoSEQ multiplex PCR, and TCRdb kept only the in-frame ones, dropping some. V and J calls and clone size are as listed in that table; D and trimming were resolved from the DNA. The sample shows under 80,000 clones, around 87% of them seen only once. J is TRBJ1-6 and V is TRBV28; TRBD1 aligns across 10 bases. Sequencing was done on a sample of peripheral blood. The clonotype was recovered from a man between 65 and 85 years old with acute or convalescent COVID-19. The CDR3 nucleotides read TGTGCCAGCACCGCCCGGACAGGGGGAAATTCACCCCTCCACTTT. Translated: CASTARTGGNSPLHF.